These 19 T cell receptor beta chains were all obtained from the same sample, sequenced in a study of radiation and T cells in renal cell carcinoma. The assay was immunoSEQ multiplex PCR, and TCRdb's table has in-frame clones only and misses some. The profile shows 75,000 to 95,000 clones, around four fifths of them singletons. Time point given: blood 4 weeks post-SBRT, at nephrectomy. The treatment: 15 Gy SBRT to primary tumor, nephrectomy 4 weeks later. Sequences were derived from blood, sampled from a patient whose treatment included radiotherapy and nephrectomy. All receptors derive from a man over 45 with renal cell carcinoma.

CDR3 nucleotides: TGTGCCAGCAGCTTAACCGGCCAGTTAATGGAAAAACTGTTTTTT. Its protein is CASSLTGQLMEKLFF. The V and J genes are TRBV7-8 and TRBJ1-4; D gene ambiguous. Germline V gene sequence: CDR1 SGHVS, CDR2 FQNEAQ. V was pared by 2 bases and J by 8 bases, with 15 bases between. This CDR3 contains 15 residues.

This sequence joins TRBV30 and TRBJ2-5, with D perhaps matching TRBD2 (6 bases). TRBJ2-7 explains the end of the DNA better; the J call may be wrong. The germline CDR1 and CDR2 sequences are GTSNPN and SVGIG (reference sequence). The CDR3 has 13 amino acids. CDR3 in amino acids: CAWSMGLSYEQYF. Here the CDR3 DNA reads TGTGCCTGGAGTATGGGACTTTCCTACGAGCAGTACTTC.

This chain uses TRBV28 with TRBJ2-1; 9 nucleotides line up with TRBD1. The junction had 7 bases not matched to a gene; V was cut back by 4 bases and J by 9 bases. Per germline, CDR1 MDHEN and CDR2 SYDVKM. The CDR3 totals 14 residues. CDR3 sequence: CASSSGTGLAEQFF. The CDR3 bases are TGTGCCAGCAGTTCAGGGACAGGGCTTGCTGAGCAGTTCTTC.

The chain has TRBV7-9 and TRBJ1-3; 9 nucleotides agree with TRBD1. The ends lost 5 bases at V and 4 bases at J; junction bases unmatched: 0. CDR1 SEHNR and CDR2 FQNEAQ come from the germline V gene (reference sequence). The CDR3 covers 13 residues. The DNA of the CDR3 is TGTGCCAGCAGCGGGACAGGGGGAAACACCATATATTTT. The encoded protein is CASSGTGGNTIYF.

Remarks on this clone: This specimen includes other DNA sequences encoding the same CDR3. The V gene is TRBV18, the J gene TRBJ2-3; the D is unclear. With 0 bases removed from V and 0 bases from J, the gap between germline ends came to 1 base. This CDR3 has 13 amino acids. The germline CDR1 and CDR2 sequences are KGHSH and LQKENI. CDR3 nucleotide sequence: TGTGCCAGCTCACCACCTAGCACAGATACGCAGTATTTT. This translates into CASSPPSTDTQYF.

This clone was recorded once. An end of the junction does not agree with germline; a read error may underlie this. The V and J genes are TRBV7-7 and TRBJ2-1; perhaps D is TRBD1 or TRBD2 (7 bases each). The CDR3 sequence is 14 residues long. Germline V gene data show CDR1 as SSHAT and CDR2 as FNYEAQ (reference sequence). The DNA of the CDR3 is TGTGCTAGCAGCCTCCAGCGGGACAGCAATGAGCAGTTCTTC. As protein: CASSLQRDSNEQFF.

The chain recombines TRBV9 with TRBJ1-5, with a weak D call TRBD1 (5 bases). Trimming pared 0 bases from V and 0 bases from J, leaving 19 bases between. The CDR3 sequence is 19 residues long. Germline CDR1 is SGDLS and CDR2 is YYNGEE. CDR3 residues: CASSVGPARQTHSNQPQHF. The CDR3 DNA reads as TGTGCCAGCAGCGTAGGACCCGCCAGACAGACCCATAGCAATCAGCCCCAGCATTTT.

The DNA of the CDR3 is TGTGCCATCAGTGAGTCGGGGCAGGATAATCAGCCCCAGCATTTT. It encodes CAISESGQDNQPQHF. The V call is TRBV10-3, the J call TRBJ1-5, with D perhaps TRBD1 (5 bases). The ends were cut back, 0 bases at V and 4 bases at J, with 10 bases in the middle. Per germline, CDR1 ENHRY and CDR2 SYGVKD. The CDR3 consists of 15 residues.

The chain joins TRBV19 to TRBJ2-7; 8 positions match TRBD1. Germline CDR1 reads LNHDA; CDR2 reads SQIVND (reference sequence). V lost 3 bases and J lost 3; bases outside the gene matches: 10. The CDR3 extends over 16 amino acids. CDR3 coding DNA: TGTGCCAGTAGTATCCCCCGGACAGGGTCTGGCTACGAGCAGTACTTC. It is translated as CASSIPRTGSGYEQYF.

V is TRBV4-3 and J is TRBJ2-7; the match to TRBD2 covers 8 bases. The CDR3 totals 16 residues. Germline CDR1 reads LGHNA; CDR2 reads YSLEER. With 0 bases clipped from V and 2 bases from J, the junction kept 6 bases outside the gene matches. The CDR3 nucleotides read TGCGCCAGCAGCCAAGATTTTGCGGGGGGAACCTACGAGCAGTACTTC. Its translation: CASSQDFAGGTYEQYF.

The chain has TRBV4-1 and TRBJ1-3; TRBD1 is a possible D gene (5 bases). The CDR3 sequence is 16 residues long. Trimming removed 4 bases from V and 3 bases from J, with 16 bases in between. Germline V gene sequence: CDR1 MGHRA, CDR2 YSYEKL. This CDR3 reads CASSLTLRGGGNTIYF. As DNA, the CDR3 is TGCGCCAGCAGCCTGACGTTGAGGGGCGGTGGAAACACCATATATTTT.

This chain uses TRBV19 with TRBJ2-7; a possible D gene is TRBD2 (5 bases). This CDR3 region has 14 residues. Trimming pared 5 bases from V and 4 bases from J, leaving 15 bases between. Germline V gene sequence: CDR1 LNHDA, CDR2 SQIVND (reference sequence). This chain's CDR3 is CASSSQIGVYEQYF. CDR3 DNA sequence: TGTGCCAGTAGTTCCCAGATCGGGGTGTACGAGCAGTACTTC.

The chain joins TRBV9 to TRBJ2-6, with TRBD1 identical over 8 bases. This CDR3 is 19 amino acids long. The junction had 10 bases not matched to a gene; V was cut back by 2 bases and J by 0 bases. In germline, CDR1 is SGDLS, CDR2 YYNGEE. Here the CDR3 DNA reads TGTGCCAGCAGCGTTTCGCCGGGACAGGCATACTCTGGGGCCAACGTCCTGACTTTC. This sequence encodes CASSVSPGQAYSGANVLTF.

The V and J genes are TRBV14 and TRBJ2-6; the D gene is possibly TRBD1 (5 bases). Germline V CDR1 and CDR2: SGHDN, FVKESK. This CDR3 spans 17 amino acids. Between the trimmed V and J ends, which lost 6 bases and 4 bases, there was a span of 19 bases. This CDR3 reads CASRTQSRGRGANVLTF. The CDR3 nucleotides read TGTGCCAGCAGGACTCAGTCTAGGGGAAGAGGGGCCAACGTCCTGACTTTC.

The rearrangement uses TRBV2 and TRBJ2-1, with TRBD1 matching 8 bases. The CDR3 extends over 17 amino acids. CDR1 is SNHLY and CDR2 is FYNNEI in the germline V gene. V lost 0 bases to trimming and J lost 2 bases; unmatched junction nucleotides: 6. The CDR3 spells CASSEAGGQGPYNEQFF. Written as DNA, the CDR3 is TGTGCCAGCAGTGAAGCAGGAGGACAGGGCCCCTACAATGAGCAGTTCTTC.

V usage is TRBV10-1 and J usage is TRBJ2-3; D gene ambiguous. Germline assignment: CDR1 WNHNN and CDR2 SYGVQD (reference sequence). Trimming cost V 5 bases and J 3 bases, with 9 bases left between them. CDR3 length: 13 residues. The CDR3 sequence is CASSRQRTDTQYF. The CDR3 DNA reads as TGCGCCAGCAGTCGGCAGAGAACAGATACGCAGTATTTT.

The chain combines TRBV5-6 with TRBJ1-6; maybe TRBD1 (5 bases). CDR3 length equals 18 residues. The V end was cut by 4 bases, the J end by 0 bases, with 17 bases between. Germline V CDR1 and CDR2: SGHDT, YYEEEE. For the CDR3, the DNA is TGTGCCAGCAGCACCCGTCGGGACGCCCGCTCCTATAATTCACCCCTCCACTTT. Translation: CASSTRRDARSYNSPLHF.

V is TRBV6-5 and J is TRBJ2-1; D not certain. V shed 2 bases and J shed 10 bases, with 15 bases lying between them. The CDR3 has 14 amino acids. Germline assignment: CDR1 MNHEY and CDR2 SVGAGI. This CDR3 reads CASSYGVLVGEQFF. CDR3 nucleotides: TGTGCCAGCAGTTACGGGGTGCTGGTGGGCGAGCAGTTCTTC.

This chain links TRBV6-6 with TRBJ1-1; tentatively, D is TRBD1 (6 bases). The CDR3 has 14 residues. V dropped 0 bases and J dropped 3 bases, with 8 bases sitting between them. Germline CDR1 MNHNY, CDR2 SVGAGI (reference sequence). This CDR3 is CASSYSRGDTEAFF. CDR3 nucleotide sequence: TGTGCCAGCAGTTACTCGAGGGGGGACACTGAAGCTTTCTTT.